A selection of T cell receptor beta chains follows, all from one sample in a study of PD-1 blockade in classical Hodgkin lymphoma. The repertoire was sequenced with immunoSEQ multiplex PCR; TCRdb's copy has only in-frame clones and lacks some. The table shows around 9,000 clones, with around 87% occurring only once. The material was peripheral blood mononuclear cells (PBMCs), obtained before the fourth cycle of nivolumab. The origin of the receptors is a human donor with classical Hodgkin lymphoma. CDR3s include the opening cysteine and the closing phenylalanine or tryptophan.

V gene,CDR3 protein
TRBV2,CASSNMAGGASYGYTF
TRBV28,CASSSESNQPQHF
TRBV28,CASSSVETQYF
TRBV5-1,CASSVGQPNQPQHF
TRBV18,CASSPEGDTQYF
TRBV5-6,CASSWGGRYQPQHF
TRBV27,CASSLSGGSQETQYF
TRBV18,CASSVSGTGNQETQYF
TRBV10-3,CAISDRRMDTEAFF
TRBV5-1,CASSFQGRNEQFF
TRBV29-1,CSVGTDQETQYF
TRBV28,CASSPQRGGVGNQPQHF
TRBV19,CASSMRTGTEKLFF
TRBV5-4,CASSFARNTGELFF
TRBV28,CASRPNRLTGELFF
TRBV4-3,CASSQDFPVRSPLHF
TRBV2,CASSDSANYEQYF
TRBV7-2,CASSLEGQGTNSPLHF
TRBV4-1,CASSQADRMNTEAFF
TRBV28,CASSLPLQGEEKLFF
TRBV5-4,CASSSRTDANEKLFF
TRBV2,CSWGQESSYNSPLHF
TRBV5-1,CASSTRTGYGTEAFF
TRBV9,CASSVGQTSPSTDTQYF
TRBV20-1,CSASTSGEQFF
TRBV19,CASSMERGQASTDTQYF
TRBV27,CASSPGGMNTEAFF
TRBV6-4,CASSDSRGGPTDTQYF
TRBV4-1,CASSRSGTISYEQYF
TRBV5-5,CASSLEGQGIEQFF
TRBV6-6,CASSYVASNTGELFF
TRBV5-1,CASSFRQGTGAFF
TRBV6-4,CASSDGPGRNEKLFF
TRBV2,CASSPQGGSNQPQHF
TRBV27,CASSLRPRVSNYGYTF
TRBV19,CASSSRTANTGELFF
TRBV4-3,CASSQLRQGGDTQYF
TRBV19,CASSTGQGDQPQHF
TRBV9,CASSVATGGFTGELFF
TRBV4-3,CASSQMTGVGGYTF
TRBV19,CASSIGQGSYNEQFF
TRBV7-3,CASSLQHTNTGELFF
TRBV19,CASSSQTVNTEAFF
TRBV13,CASSSRTGSYGYTF
TRBV29-1,CSAYRESSYNEQFF
TRBV19,CASSKNSVFNYGYTF
TRBV5-5,CASSLGGWDGSYGYTF
TRBV6-6,CASSYRGDRSNQPQHF
TRBV28,CASSSGGGWDSPLHF
TRBV10-3,CAIRGSSGGETQYF
TRBV7-8,CASSATTGNYGYTF
TRBV29-1,CSVARQGTDEKLFF
TRBV11-1,CASSRTSGHLVSTDTQYF
TRBV5-1,CASSSTGEETQYF
TRBV27,CASSLFGIGNTEAFF